One T cell receptor beta chain is described in this entry. Its target is not known. Clones were sequenced by immunoSEQ multiplex PCR, and TCRdb holds only the in-frame ones, with some missing. The sample lists about 19,000 clones, over 35% occurring once. The mixed lymphocyte reaction cells were cocultured at 37°C for less than seven days. Trimming stripped 4 bases from V and 1 base from J, with 16 bases between. Per germline, CDR1 KGHSH and CDR2 LQKENI. This CDR3 region has 16 residues. This specimen comes from a study of siplizumab effects on memory and regulatory T cells. Findings of the study overall: A minor fraction of alloreactive clones, and no more, mapped to unstimulated subsets. Apparently key alloresponse contributors, naive T cells also seemed more diverse than memory cells.

This chain connects TRBV18 to TRBJ1-1; D possibly corresponds to TRBD1 (5 bases). Sequenced sample: CFSE-low (dividing) CD4+ T cells sorted from an allogeneic mixed lymphocyte reaction. This TCR derives from a human donor in good health; the cells came from an allogeneic mixed lymphocyte reaction. Some clones in this sample may be carry-over from other donors' samples. The CDR3 here is CASSHNLGDANTEAFF. The CDR3 nucleotides are TGTGCCAGCTCACACAACTTAGGGGATGCGAACACTGAAGCTTTCTTT.